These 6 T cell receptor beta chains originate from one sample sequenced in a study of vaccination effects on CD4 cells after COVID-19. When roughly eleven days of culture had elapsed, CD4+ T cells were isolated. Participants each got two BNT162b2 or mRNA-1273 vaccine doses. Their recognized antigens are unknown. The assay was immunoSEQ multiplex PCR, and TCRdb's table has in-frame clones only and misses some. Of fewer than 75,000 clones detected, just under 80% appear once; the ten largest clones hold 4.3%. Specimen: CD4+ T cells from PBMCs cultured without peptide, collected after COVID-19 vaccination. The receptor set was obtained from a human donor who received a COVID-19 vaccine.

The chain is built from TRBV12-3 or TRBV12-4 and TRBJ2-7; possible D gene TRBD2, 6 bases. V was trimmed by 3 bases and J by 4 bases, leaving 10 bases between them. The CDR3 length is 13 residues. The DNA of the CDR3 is TGTGCCAGCAGTTTCCTACTAGCTTACGAGCAGTACTTC. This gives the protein CASSFLLAYEQYF.

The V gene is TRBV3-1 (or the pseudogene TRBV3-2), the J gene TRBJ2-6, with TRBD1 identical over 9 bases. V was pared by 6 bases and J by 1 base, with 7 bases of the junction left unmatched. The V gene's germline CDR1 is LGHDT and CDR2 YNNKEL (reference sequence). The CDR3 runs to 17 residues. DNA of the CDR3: TGTGCCAGCAGACTGGGACAGGGTTTTTCTGGGGCCAACGTCCTGACTTTC. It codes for CASRLGQGFSGANVLTF.

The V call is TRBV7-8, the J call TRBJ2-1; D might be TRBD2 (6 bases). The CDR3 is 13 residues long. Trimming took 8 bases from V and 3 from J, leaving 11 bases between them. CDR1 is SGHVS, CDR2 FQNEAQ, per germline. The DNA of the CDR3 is TGTGCCAGCGGCGGGCGGGGCTACAATGAGCAGTTCTTC. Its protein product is CASGGRGYNEQFF.

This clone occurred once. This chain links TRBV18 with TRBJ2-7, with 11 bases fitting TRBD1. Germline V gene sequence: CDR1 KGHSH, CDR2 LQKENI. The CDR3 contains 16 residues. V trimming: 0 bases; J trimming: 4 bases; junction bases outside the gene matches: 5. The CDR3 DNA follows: TGTGCCAGCTCACCACCACTAGGGACAGGGGGGTACGAGCAGTACTTC. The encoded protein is CASSPPLGTGGYEQYF.

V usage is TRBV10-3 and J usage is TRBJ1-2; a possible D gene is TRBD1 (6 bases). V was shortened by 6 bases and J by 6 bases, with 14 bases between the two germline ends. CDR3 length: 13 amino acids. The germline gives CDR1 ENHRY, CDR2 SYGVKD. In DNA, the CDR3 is TGTGCCATCAGCTCTACAGGGCAAAATGGCTACACCTTC. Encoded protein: CAISSTGQNGYTF.

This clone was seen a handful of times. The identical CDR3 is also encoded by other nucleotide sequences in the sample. The CDR3 DNA reads as TGTGCCAGCTCACCACCAACTAGCGGGGGCGGCAATGAGCAGTTCTTC. It specifies CASSPPTSGGGNEQFF. V gene TRBV18 combines with J gene TRBJ2-1; TRBD2 agrees at 11 bases. This CDR3 contains 16 residues. Germline assignment: CDR1 KGHSH and CDR2 LQKENI. After removal of 0 bases from V and 6 bases from J, the junction contained 4 bases not matched to a gene.